This T cell receptor (beta chain) is drawn from a study of cytomegalovirus exposure and HLA in healthy donors. Study overall: An analysis done earlier identified approximately 120 million unique TCR beta sequences from 150 million to 200 million T cells.

On this clone itself: Its antigen is still unknown.

In the PCR, 60 Vbeta and 13 Jbeta primers were used. TCRdb's table, derived via immunoSEQ multiplex PCR, lists solely in-frame clones and lacks some. The data hold 100,000 to 150,000 clones, with approximately 78% observed a single time. Study-level points and caveats: In a later analysis, at a false discovery rate of 0.05, roughly 16,000 TCR beta sequences matched HLA alleles. In a later analysis, several top co-occurrence clusters appeared linked to parvovirus B19, influenza, CMV and Epstein-Barr virus. The study flagged about 150 TCR beta chains as cytomegalovirus-associated.

Looked up from germline, CDR1 is ENHRY and CDR2 is SYGVKD. Trimming took 2 bases from V and 4 from J, leaving 10 bases between them. This CDR3 is built from 14 residues. This chain links TRBV10-3 with TRBJ2-3; a possible D gene is TRBD2 (6 bases). The clonotype comes from a female donor in good health and CMV-seronegative. Sample: PBMCs. The CDR3 reads CAISEGGLADTQYF. The DNA of the CDR3 is TGTGCCATCAGTGAGGGAGGGTTGGCAGATACGCAGTATTTT.